The 17 T cell receptor beta chains in this list originate from one sample, sequenced in a study of T cells in Graves' hyperthyroidism and ophthalmopathy. Amplification of TCR beta CDR3 regions was performed using RNA transcripts as template. First-round RT-PCR with HTBI primers amplified the TCR CDR3 region. Each CDR3 protein gets one entry after TCRdb re-called the multiplex PCR reads with MiXCR. Of fewer than 900,000 distinct CDR3 sequences in the sample, roughly 15% were seen once. Source material: blood. All receptors derive from a man aged 18 to 29 with Graves' hyperthyroidism.

The CDR3 loop reads CASSSYYTGRETQYF. CDR3 in DNA: TGTGCCAGCAGCTCCTATTACACGGGACGAGAGACCCAGTACTTC. J is TRBJ2-5 and V is TRBV7-2; D may be TRBD1 or TRBD2 (5 bases each). V lost 4 bases and J 4 bases, leaving 16 bases between the germline ends. The CDR3 runs to 15 residues. The germline CDR1 and CDR2 sequences are SGHTA and FQGNSA.

Only a few counts were recorded for this clonotype. The genes are TRBV12-3 or TRBV12-4 and TRBJ2-4; the D is unclear. Trimming left V 5 bases short and J 0 bases short, with 17 bases between. The CDR3 has 17 amino acids. CDR3 sequence (DNA): TGTGCCAGCAGTCCCTATCTCGGCGGAATAGCCAAAAACATTCAGTACTTC. Encoded protein: CASSPYLGGIAKNIQYF.

J is TRBJ2-5 and V is TRBV7-2; 10 nucleotides agree with TRBD2. The length of the CDR3 is 15 residues. Germline CDR1 SGHTA, CDR2 FQGNSA. The V gene end was trimmed by 3 bases and the J gene end by 6 bases; junction bases not matched to a gene: 7. CDR3 sequence (DNA): TGTGCCAGCAGCTTCTCCGGGACTAGCGAACAGACCCAGTACTTC. Translated: CASSFSGTSEQTQYF.

This clonotype was observed a few times. The chain combines TRBV19 with TRBJ2-6, with D possibly TRBD2 on 6 matching bases. With 2 bases removed from V and 0 bases from J, the gap between germline ends came to 8 bases. The CDR3 runs 16 residues. Germline V gene lookup returns CDR1 LNHDA and CDR2 SQIVND (reference sequence). CDR3 nucleotide sequence: TGTGCCAGTAGTATAAGGACTACCTCTGGGGCCAACGTCCTGACTTTC. Its protein is CASSIRTTSGANVLTF.

This rearrangement joins TRBV5-1 to TRBJ2-7; a possible D gene is TRBD2 (6 bases). The germline gives CDR1 SGHRS, CDR2 YFSETQ. CDR3 length equals 15 residues. Trimming took 0 bases from V and 7 from J, leaving 17 bases between them. CDR3 region: CASSLGLAPFLEQYF. Written as DNA, the CDR3 is TGCGCCAGCAGCTTGGGCCTAGCGCCCTTCTTGGAGCAGTACTTC.

This clonotype was found once. This may be a read error: a much more frequent sequence differs by one nucleotide. The rearrangement links TRBV20-1 to TRBJ1-5; no firm D call. CDR1 is DFQATT, CDR2 SNEGSKA, per germline (reference sequence). The CDR3 has 14 residues. The CDR3 here is CGAKRGSGYQPQHF. In nucleotides, the CDR3 is TGCGGTGCCAAGAGAGGATCAGGATATCAGCCCCAGCATTTT.

This clonotype was seen a few times. J is TRBJ1-3 and V is TRBV11-2, with 7 nucleotides matching TRBD1. The CDR3 runs to 15 residues. Looked up from germline, CDR1 is SGHAT and CDR2 is FQNNGV. V shed 8 bases, J shed 2 bases, and the junction held 9 bases outside the gene matches. The CDR3 nucleotides are TGTGCCAGCTTGATCAGGACAGGTCCTGGAAACACCATATATTTT. As protein: CASLIRTGPGNTIYF.

V and J are TRBV28 and TRBJ2-2; TRBD2 matches 7 bases. Germline trimming cut 7 bases from V and 7 bases from J; bases unmatched to any gene: 15. The CDR3 covers 16 residues. From germline, CDR1 is MDHEN and CDR2 SYDVKM. The CDR3 protein is CASNHGGGAGIGELFF. In DNA, the CDR3 is TGTGCCAGCAACCATGGCGGGGGAGCGGGCATCGGGGAGCTGTTTTTT. Together with reference TRBV28 and TRBJ2-2, the CDR3 gives the full variable domain: DVKVTQSSRYLVKRTGEKVFLECVQDMDHENMFWYRQDPGLGLRLIYFSYDVKMKEKGDIPEGYSVSREKKERFSLILESASTNQTSMYLCASNHGGGAGIGELFFGEGSRLTVL.

The sample holds a few counts of this clonotype. This chain uses TRBV3-1 with TRBJ2-3; 8 nucleotides line up with TRBD1. V gave up 0 bases and J gave up 12 bases; unmatched junction bases: 5. Germline loops: CDR1 LGHDT, CDR2 YNNKEL (reference sequence). The CDR3 has 13 amino acids. The CDR3 sequence is CASSQDQDRVQYF. CDR3 in DNA: TGTGCCAGCAGCCAAGATCAGGACAGGGTCCAGTATTTT.

This clonotype was seen at least ten times. The chain links TRBV7-9 to TRBJ2-2; perhaps TRBD1 as D (5 bases). V was clipped by 0 bases and J by 0 bases, with 11 bases between them. This CDR3 comprises 17 residues. CDR1 and CDR2 from the germline V gene are SEHNR and FQNEAQ (reference sequence). CDR3 protein: CASSLAYRSANTGELFF. The DNA for the CDR3 is TGTGCCAGCAGCTTAGCGTACAGGTCCGCGAACACCGGGGAGCTGTTTTTT.

This clonotype has ten or more counts. The chain links TRBV28 to TRBJ2-1, with TRBD1 matching 10 bases. Germline trimming cut 3 bases from V and 6 bases from J; bases unmatched to any gene: 5. The CDR3 spans 15 residues. Per the germline V gene, CDR1 is MDHEN and CDR2 is SYDVKM. The CDR3 sequence is CASSLIGQGVNEQFF. The CDR3, as DNA: TGTGCCAGCAGTTTGATCGGACAGGGGGTCAATGAGCAGTTCTTC.

This clonotype appeared many times. V is TRBV28 and J is TRBJ2-5; 7 nucleotides match TRBD2. Germline assignment: CDR1 MDHEN and CDR2 SYDVKM. This CDR3 has 14 residues. Losses at the gene ends were 2 bases for V and 5 bases for J; bases not matched to a gene: 5. The CDR3 here is CASSLAGEEETQYF. The CDR3 DNA follows: TGTGCCAGCAGTTTAGCGGGAGAAGAGGAGACCCAGTACTTC. Combining the CDR3 with reference TRBV28 and TRBJ2-5 gives the whole variable domain DVKVTQSSRYLVKRTGEKVFLECVQDMDHENMFWYRQDPGLGLRLIYFSYDVKMKEKGDIPEGYSVSREKKERFSLILESASTNQTSMYLCASSLAGEEETQYFGPGTRLLVL.

This clonotype showed up many times. This rearrangement joins TRBV10-3 to TRBJ1-2; D ambiguous. V lost 7 bases and J lost 2, with 11 bases in between. Germline V gene lookup returns CDR1 ENHRY and CDR2 SYGVKD. The CDR3 totals 13 residues. The CDR3: CAIKGTANYGYTF. CDR3 bases: TGTGCCATCAAAGGCACAGCCAACTATGGCTACACCTTC.

This clonotype appeared many times. J is TRBJ2-1 and V is TRBV11-2; 9 bases map to TRBD2. V lost 1 base and J lost 8; bases outside the gene matches: 6. Germline CDR1 is SGHAT and CDR2 is FQNNGV. The CDR3 covers 15 residues. CDR3 residues: CASSLGLAEAYEQFF. As DNA, the CDR3 is TGTGCCAGCAGCTTAGGACTAGCGGAAGCCTATGAGCAGTTCTTC.

This clonotype was observed many times. V and J are TRBV28 and TRBJ2-3, with D possibly being TRBD1 (5 bases). The CDR3 covers 15 residues. The V end was cut by 5 bases, the J end by 0 bases, with 12 bases between. The germline CDR1 and CDR2 sequences are MDHEN and SYDVKM. CDR3 loop: CASSPLQASTDTQYF. CDR3 nucleotide sequence: TGTGCCAGCAGTCCTCTACAGGCTAGCACAGATACGCAGTATTTT.

This clonotype showed up just once. The chain couples TRBV4-3 to TRBJ2-7; 13 bases agree with TRBD2. Per germline, CDR1 LGHNA and CDR2 YSLEER. Losses at the gene ends were 2 bases for V and 1 base for J; bases not matched to a gene: 5. The CDR3 covers 17 residues. In nucleotides, the CDR3 is TGCGCCAGCAGCCAAACCGGGACTAGCGGGACTTCCTACGAGCAGTACTTC. Translated, it gives CASSQTGTSGTSYEQYF.

CDR3 bases: TGTGCCAGCTCCGTCGGGGGATCTCATGGAAACACCATATATTTT. Translating gives CASSVGGSHGNTIYF. The rearrangement uses TRBV9 and TRBJ1-3; possibly TRBD1 for D (5 bases). In germline, CDR1 is SGDLS, CDR2 YYNGEE. This CDR3 region has 15 residues. V lost 7 bases and J 3 bases, leaving 17 bases between the germline ends.